These 26 T cell receptor beta chains came from one sample sequenced in a study of cytomegalovirus exposure and HLA in healthy donors. Measured with immunoSEQ multiplex PCR; TCRdb has only the in-frame clones, and not every one. Seen here are 160,000 or so clones, 84% observed once, and the top ten hold about a tenth. Sample: PBMCs. All receptors derive from a man under 40 in good health and CMV-seropositive.

This chain joins TRBV7-2 and TRBJ1-5; D is unclear. V shed 1 base and J shed 6 bases, with 10 bases lying between them. CDR3 size: 14 residues. Germline V gene data show CDR1 as SGHTA and CDR2 as FQGNSA. CDR3 DNA sequence: TGTGCCAGCAGCTTAGGGCTGTCGGGTCAGCCCCAGCATTTT. Its translation: CASSLGLSGQPQHF.

V and J are TRBV27 and TRBJ2-4; 7 nucleotides match TRBD1. V gave up 7 bases and J gave up 0 bases; unmatched junction bases: 6. This CDR3 comprises 15 residues. CDR1 is MNHEY and CDR2 is SMNVEV in the germline V gene (reference sequence). CDR3 sequence (DNA): TGTGCCAGCACCGGGACAGCTGTAGCCAAAAACATTCAGTACTTC. Translated, it gives CASTGTAVAKNIQYF.

DNA for the CDR3: TGCGCCAGCAGCCAAGGACAGGGGGATTCTGAAAAACTGTTTTTT. The encoded protein is CASSQGQGDSEKLFF. The chain is built from TRBV4-1 and TRBJ1-4; 9 bases align to TRBD1. Germline V lookup: CDR1 MGHRA, CDR2 YSYEKL. This CDR3 is 15 amino acids long. J gave up 7 bases and V 1 base, and 4 bases lay outside the gene matches.

V usage is TRBV7-2 and J usage is TRBJ2-2; tentative D call: TRBD1 (6 bases). This CDR3 spans 17 amino acids. Trimming took 6 bases from V and 6 from J, leaving 23 bases between them. Germline CDR1 reads SGHTA; CDR2 reads FQGNSA. CDR3: CASSPKGPQGLAGELFF. The CDR3 DNA sequence: TGTGCCAGCAGTCCGAAGGGGCCCCAGGGGCTCGCCGGGGAGCTGTTTTTT.

J is TRBJ1-1 and V is TRBV30; D is unresolved. The V gene lost 0 bases and the J gene lost 3 bases, with 8 bases spanning the gap. CDR3 length: 13 residues. The germline CDR1 and CDR2 sequences are GTSNPN and SVGIG (reference sequence). CDR3 region: CAWSVLRDTEAFF. CDR3 sequence (DNA): TGTGCCTGGAGTGTATTGAGAGACACTGAAGCTTTCTTT.

The genes are TRBV7-9 and TRBJ1-1, with a weak D call TRBD1 (5 bases). This CDR3 has 15 residues. CDR1 SEHNR and CDR2 FQNEAQ come from the germline V gene (reference sequence). V lost 8 bases, J lost 0 bases, and 16 bases lay in between. The CDR3 sequence: CASLIPGGMNTEAFF. CDR3 nucleotide sequence: TGTGCCAGCCTAATACCGGGGGGAATGAACACTGAAGCTTTCTTT.

V gene TRBV15 combines with J gene TRBJ1-1; D is perhaps TRBD1 (5 bases). V was shortened by 5 bases and J by 3 bases, with 13 bases between the two germline ends. Per the germline V gene, CDR1 is LNHNV and CDR2 is YYDKDF (reference sequence). The CDR3 length is 14 residues. This chain's CDR3 is CATSRELGDTEAFF. CDR3 coding DNA: TGTGCCACCAGCCGGGAGTTAGGGGACACTGAAGCTTTCTTT. The variable domain in full, with the rest retrieved from reference TRBV15 and TRBJ1-1, is DAMVIQNPRYQVTQFGKPVTLSCSQTLNHNVMYWYQQKSSQAPKLLFHYYDKDFNNEADTPDNFQSRRPNTSFCFLDIRSPGLGDTAMYLCATSRELGDTEAFFGQGTRLTVV.

This chain connects TRBV2 to TRBJ1-2, with 7 nucleotides matching TRBD1. Germline-derived CDR1 and CDR2 are SNHLY and FYNNEI. The CDR3 has 16 amino acids. V was clipped by 6 bases and J by 0 bases; unmatched bases: 10. The CDR3 is CASRYDRDVANYGYTF. Here the CDR3 DNA reads TGTGCCAGCAGATACGACAGGGATGTAGCTAACTATGGCTACACCTTC.

The V and J genes are TRBV13 and TRBJ2-1, with TRBD2 matching 8 bases. The germline CDR1 and CDR2 sequences are PRHDT and FYEKMQ (reference sequence). Trimming cost V 4 bases and J 5 bases; bases outside gene matches: 16. The CDR3 spans 18 residues. CDR3 amino acids: CASSSPTTGGGRNNEQFF. CDR3 in DNA: TGTGCCAGCAGCTCACCCACGACCGGCGGGGGGAGGAACAATGAGCAGTTCTTC.

The chain combines TRBV10-3 with TRBJ1-1; D is perhaps TRBD1 (5 bases). The V end lost 2 bases, the J end lost 0 bases, and 13 bases lay between the germline ends. Germline CDR1 is ENHRY and CDR2 is SYGVKD. CDR3 length: 16 residues. The CDR3 loop is CAISESGGGMNTEAFF. CDR3 sequence (DNA): TGTGCCATCAGTGAGAGCGGCGGGGGGATGAACACTGAAGCTTTCTTT.

The chain joins TRBV15 to TRBJ2-6, with D maybe TRBD1 (5 bases). Trimming pared 4 bases from V and 2 bases from J, leaving 12 bases between. CDR1 and CDR2 from the germline V gene are LNHNV and YYDKDF (reference sequence). The CDR3 extends over 16 amino acids. The CDR3 spells CATSTGYSAGANVLTF. For the CDR3, the DNA is TGTGCCACCAGCACAGGGTACTCTGCTGGGGCCAACGTCCTGACTTTC.

The CDR3 sequence is CASSSTGDRPETQYF. In DNA form, the CDR3 reads TGCGCCAGCAGCTCTACAGGGGATAGGCCAGAGACCCAGTACTTC. The V call is TRBV5-1, the J call TRBJ2-5, with 7 bases lining up with TRBD1. The CDR3 consists of 15 residues. V shed 3 bases and J 4 bases; nucleotides not matched to a gene: 9. Germline CDR1 reads SGHRS; CDR2 reads YFSETQ.

The chain links TRBV5-6 to TRBJ1-5; 7 nucleotides match TRBD1. Germline values: CDR1 SGHDT, CDR2 YYEEEE. Germline trimming cut 0 bases from V and 0 bases from J; bases unmatched to any gene: 3. The CDR3 covers 16 residues. The CDR3 DNA is TGTGCCAGCAGCTTGGCCACAGGGGATAGCAATCAGCCCCAGCATTTT. Translating it yields CASSLATGDSNQPQHF.

This clone showed up just a few times. This chain connects TRBV14 to TRBJ2-1; 8 nucleotides match TRBD2. Losses at the gene ends were 4 bases for V and 6 bases for J; bases not matched to a gene: 2. The germline gives CDR1 SGHDN, CDR2 FVKESK. The CDR3 covers 13 residues. CDR3 DNA: TGTGCCAGCAGCCCAGGGACTAGCAATGAGCAGTTCTTC. Residues: CASSPGTSNEQFF.

In its sample, this clone was seen once. No DNA is shown, since the ends of the CDR3 on it are uncertain; the CDR3 is the one TCRdb lists. The chain employs TRBV7-2 and TRBJ2-3; TRBD2 reflects the table's D call only, with no check against the DNA. A total of 15 residues make up the CDR3, ends included. Per germline, CDR1 SGHTA and CDR2 FQGNSA. CDR3 loop: CASSFLWSGADTQYF.

The chain couples TRBV7-6 to TRBJ2-5; 7 bases agree with TRBD1. Germline loops: CDR1 SGHVS, CDR2 FNYEAQ. Trimming took 1 base from V and 3 from J; bases not matched to a gene: 2. The CDR3 consists of 14 residues. For the CDR3, the DNA is TGTGCCAGCAGCTTAGAAGGGGGCGAAGAGACCCAGTACTTC. Amino acid sequence: CASSLEGGEETQYF.

V and J are TRBV5-1 and TRBJ2-7, with unresolved D. Germline V lookup: CDR1 SGHRS, CDR2 YFSETQ. The CDR3 extends over 13 amino acids. V was trimmed by 2 bases and J by 5 bases, leaving 11 bases between them. DNA of the CDR3: TGCGCCAGCAGCTTCTGGGCAGGCCACGAGCAGTACTTC. Translation: CASSFWAGHEQYF.

The V gene is TRBV18, the J gene TRBJ1-3; no firm D call. Germline V gives CDR1 KGHSH, CDR2 LQKENI. With 2 bases removed from V and 5 bases from J, the gap between germline ends came to 10 bases. The CDR3 is 14 residues long. CDR3 sequence (DNA): TGTGCCAGCTCACCAGGCGACATGCGAAACACCATATATTTT. Translating it yields CASSPGDMRNTIYF.

This chain connects TRBV7-6 to TRBJ2-5; D is unresolved. With 1 base removed from V and 5 bases from J, the gap between germline ends came to 11 bases. Looked up from germline, CDR1 is SGHVS and CDR2 is FNYEAQ. The CDR3 loop spans 14 amino acids. CDR3 residues: CASSLGGQRETQYF. Here the CDR3 DNA reads TGTGCCAGCAGCTTAGGTGGTCAGAGGGAGACCCAGTACTTC.

V gene TRBV7-2 combines with J gene TRBJ2-7, with 8 bases lining up with TRBD2. The CDR3 has 14 residues. From germline, CDR1 is SGHTA and CDR2 FQGNSA. Losses at the gene ends were 5 bases for V and 4 bases for J; bases not matched to a gene: 7. The CDR3 coding sequence is TGTGCCAGCAGCCCTCGGGGGGGTGAATACGAGCAGTACTTC. This codes for CASSPRGGEYEQYF.

This clone occurred once. V usage is TRBV6-6 and J usage is TRBJ2-7; D gene ambiguous. Per the germline V gene, CDR1 is MNHNY and CDR2 is SVGAGI (reference sequence). V lost 6 bases to trimming and J lost 6 bases, with 18 bases between them. The CDR3 sequence is 14 residues long. The CDR3 loop is CASSPTLYGTEQYF. In nucleotides, the CDR3 is TGTGCCAGCAGCCCGACACTCTACGGCACCGAGCAGTACTTC.

Points on this clone: The junction differs from germline at one of its ends, possibly a read error. The genes are TRBV6-5 and TRBJ1-1, with D possibly being TRBD1 (5 bases). The germline V gene has CDR1 MNHEY and CDR2 SVGAGI. The CDR3 is 13 amino acids. The CDR3, as DNA: TGTGTCAGCAGTTACGACAGGAACACTGAAGCTTTCTTT. Translation: CVSSYDRNTEAFF.

V usage is TRBV9 and J usage is TRBJ2-1, with 8 bases lining up with TRBD2. This CDR3 has 16 residues. From germline, CDR1 is SGDLS and CDR2 YYNGEE. Unmatched junction bases numbered 4, after V lost 2 bases and J lost 0 bases. CDR3: CASSVGLGGSYNEQFF. CDR3 coding DNA: TGTGCCAGCAGCGTGGGACTAGGTGGCTCCTACAATGAGCAGTTCTTC.

The chain is built from TRBV4-1 and TRBJ2-1; 11 positions agree with TRBD2. The CDR3 contains 15 residues. Germline V gene lookup returns CDR1 MGHRA and CDR2 YSYEKL. Trimming removed 4 bases from V and 4 bases from J; junction bases left unmatched: 3. CDR3 DNA sequence: TGCGCCAGCAGCCTTCGACTAGCGGGATACAATGAGCAGTTCTTC. Residues: CASSLRLAGYNEQFF.

The genes are TRBV9 and TRBJ2-5; possibly TRBD2 for D (6 bases). The germline V and J ends were trimmed by 0 bases and 3 bases, with 15 bases remaining between them. The CDR3 loop spans 16 amino acids. Germline V gene sequence: CDR1 SGDLS, CDR2 YYNGEE. For the CDR3, the DNA is TGTGCCAGCAGCGTAGACGGGGGAGCACGTGAAGAGACCCAGTACTTC. Encoded protein: CASSVDGGAREETQYF.

This chain uses TRBV28 with TRBJ1-5; 9 bases map to TRBD1. V lost 5 bases and J lost 2; bases outside the gene matches: 4. The CDR3 extends over 15 amino acids. Germline CDR1 reads MDHEN; CDR2 reads SYDVKM. The chain's CDR3 is CASSPQGAGNQPQHF. DNA of the CDR3: TGTGCCAGCAGTCCACAGGGGGCTGGCAATCAGCCCCAGCATTTT.